The 27 T cell receptor beta chains reported below all come from one sample, sequenced in a study of control samples from healthy donors and cancer patients. Produced via immunoSEQ multiplex PCR; TCRdb's table is partial and in-frame only. Of approximately 150,000 clones in the sample, around 94% are singletons; the top ten hold around 13%. The specimen was PBMCs. The receptors here all came from a man aged 60-69 years with colorectal cancer.

The chain combines TRBV10-3 with TRBJ2-1; TRBD1 matches at 7 bases. Losses at the gene ends were 7 bases for V and 4 bases for J; bases not matched to a gene: 7. CDR3 length: 14 amino acids. Germline V lookup: CDR1 ENHRY, CDR2 SYGVKD. The CDR3 DNA is TGTGCCATCACAAGGGGACAGACTTACAATGAGCAGTTCTTC. Protein product: CAITRGQTYNEQFF.

The chain uses TRBV5-1 and TRBJ2-3; TRBD2 aligns across 13 bases. Trimming at V came to 2 bases and at J to 5 bases, leaving 5 bases not matched to a gene. This CDR3 comprises 16 residues. CDR1 and CDR2 from the germline V gene are SGHRS and YFSETQ. The CDR3 nucleotides read TGCGCCAGCAGCTTACTAGCGGGGGGGCCTGAAGATACGCAGTATTTT. Its protein is CASSLLAGGPEDTQYF.

The rearrangement uses TRBV10-1 and TRBJ2-7; 7 bases line up with TRBD1. The CDR3 is 13 residues long. Trimming at V came to 8 bases and at J to 7 bases, leaving 11 bases not matched to a gene. The germline V gene encodes CDR1 WNHNN and CDR2 SYGVQD (reference sequence). The CDR3 DNA sequence: TGCGCCAGCCAGGCCCAGGGGGTGGGGGAGCAGTACTTC. It yields the protein CASQAQGVGEQYF.

This clone appeared a few times. The chain employs TRBV30 and TRBJ1-2, with TRBD1 identical over 10 bases. From germline, CDR1 is GTSNPN and CDR2 SVGIG (reference sequence). V dropped 8 bases and J dropped 3; count of bases not matched to a gene: 6. The CDR3 consists of 13 residues. DNA of the CDR3: TGTGCCCGGGGACAGGGGCTGGACTATGGCTACACCTTC. Translated, it gives CARGQGLDYGYTF.

The chain recombines TRBV5-4 with TRBJ1-2; 9 bases are shared with TRBD1. The V and J ends lost 6 bases and 5 bases, in that order; junction bases with no gene match: 14. The CDR3 contains 16 residues. Germline CDR1 reads SGHNT; CDR2 reads YYREEE (reference sequence). CDR3 in amino acids: CASIRYPTGGDYGYTF. The CDR3, as DNA: TGTGCCAGCATCCGGTACCCAACAGGGGGCGATTATGGCTACACCTTC.

This chain links TRBV5-1 with TRBJ2-1, with 9 bases lining up with TRBD1. J was trimmed by 0 bases and V by 3 bases; bases with no gene match: 10. This CDR3 region has 18 residues. Germline loops: CDR1 SGHRS, CDR2 YFSETQ. CDR3 sequence (DNA): TGCGCCAGCAGCTCCCGGGACAGGGAGGCTAGCTCCTACAATGAGCAGTTCTTC. This gives the protein CASSSRDREASSYNEQFF.

The chain combines TRBV27 with TRBJ2-1; 12 nucleotides line up with TRBD2. Per the germline V gene, CDR1 is MNHEY and CDR2 is SMNVEV (reference sequence). This CDR3 comprises 16 residues. The junction had 9 bases not matched to a gene; V was cut back by 5 bases and J by 7 bases. CDR3 sequence reads: CASSPSSGGAANEQFF. CDR3 coding DNA: TGTGCCAGCAGTCCCTCTAGCGGGGGGGCCGCAAATGAGCAGTTCTTC.

In this sample, this clone turned up once. Written as DNA, the CDR3 is TGTGCCAGCCTCTTTCCCGGCGGACATCCCTTAGGCTATGGCTACACCTTC. This translates into CASLFPGGHPLGYGYTF. The rearrangement links TRBV28 to TRBJ1-2; perhaps TRBD1 as D (5 bases). CDR3 length: 17 amino acids. V dropped 8 bases and J dropped 4 bases, with 26 bases sitting between them. The germline gives CDR1 MDHEN, CDR2 SYDVKM.

The V and J genes are TRBV25-1 and TRBJ2-5; D possibly corresponds to TRBD2 (5 bases). Germline V CDR1 and CDR2: MGHDK, SYGVNS. Trimming cost V 3 bases and J 5 bases, with 10 bases left between them. The CDR3 has 13 amino acids. The CDR3 bases are TGTGCCAGCAGTGAGGGAGTGGTTGAGACCCAGTACTTC. This translates into CASSEGVVETQYF.

The chain uses TRBV6-6 and TRBJ2-7; 8 nucleotides match TRBD1. The V segment lost 5 bases and the J segment 2 bases; nucleotides outside the gene matches: 14. CDR1 and CDR2 (germline): MNHNY, SVGAGI (reference sequence). The CDR3 loop spans 17 amino acids. CDR3 sequence (DNA): TGTGCCAGCAGTCTGTCCCCCGGGACAGGTTACACCTACGAGCAGTACTTC. Translation: CASSLSPGTGYTYEQYF.

The V gene is TRBV7-8, the J gene TRBJ2-7, with a possible D match to TRBD1 (6 bases). This CDR3 has 16 residues. Germline V gene sequence: CDR1 SGHVS, CDR2 FQNEAQ. V lost 4 bases to trimming and J lost 2 bases, with 18 bases between them. The CDR3, as DNA: TGTGCCAGCAGCTCGACGTTGGGGGCTTTCGCCTACGAGCAGTACTTC. It translates to CASSSTLGAFAYEQYF.

The chain combines TRBV6-2 or TRBV6-3 with TRBJ2-3; 7 nucleotides match TRBD1. Germline V gene sequence: CDR1 MNHEY, CDR2 SVGEGT. V lost 6 bases to trimming and J lost 0 bases; unmatched junction nucleotides: 9. The CDR3 has 16 amino acids. In DNA form, the CDR3 reads TGTGCCAGCAGCACGATAGGGACAGCTAGCACAGATACGCAGTATTTT. Its protein is CASSTIGTASTDTQYF.

The chain has TRBV6-1 and TRBJ2-1; the D call may be TRBD1 or TRBD2 (5 bases each). Trimming shortened V by 3 bases and J by 0 bases, and 12 bases separated the two germline ends. CDR1 is MNHNS and CDR2 is SASEGT in the germline V gene. The CDR3 is made up of 16 amino acids. The DNA for the CDR3 is TGTGCCAGCAGTGATGGCCCAGGGACCTCCTACAATGAGCAGTTCTTC. Translated: CASSDGPGTSYNEQFF.

The genes are TRBV30 and TRBJ1-6; weak D call: TRBD1 (5 bases). The CDR3 has 15 residues. The germline V gene encodes CDR1 GTSNPN and CDR2 SVGIG (reference sequence). The V end was cut by 2 bases, the J end by 0 bases, with 8 bases between. The CDR3 here is CAWSRGSSYNSPLHF. The CDR3 DNA reads TGTGCCTGGAGTAGGGGAAGCTCCTATAATTCACCCCTCCACTTT.

In its sample, this clone was seen once. The V gene is TRBV5-1, the J gene TRBJ1-1, with 8 bases identical to TRBD1. J was trimmed by 4 bases and V by 1 base; bases with no gene match: 6. CDR1 SGHRS and CDR2 YFSETQ come from the germline V gene. The CDR3 length is 15 residues. CDR3 region: CASSLLGQGGTEAFF. CDR3 sequence (DNA): TGCGCCAGCAGCTTGCTCGGACAGGGAGGCACTGAAGCTTTCTTT.

CDR3 loop: CASSQVSGHMNTEAFF. The DNA for the CDR3 is TGCGCCAGCAGCCAAGTTAGTGGACATATGAACACTGAAGCTTTCTTT. This chain links TRBV4-1 with TRBJ1-1, with a possible D match to TRBD1 (5 bases). V dropped 1 base and J dropped 0 bases, with 12 bases sitting between them. This CDR3 contains 16 residues. Germline values: CDR1 MGHRA, CDR2 YSYEKL.

This clone was seen just once. The V and J genes are TRBV6-2 or TRBV6-3 and TRBJ1-1; D ambiguous. CDR1 and CDR2 from the germline V gene are MNHEY and SVGEGT. V lost 6 bases to trimming and J lost 3 bases, with 8 bases between them. The CDR3 totals 12 residues. The CDR3 loop is CASSNPYTEAFF. For the CDR3, the DNA is TGTGCCAGCAGCAATCCTTACACTGAAGCTTTCTTT.

This chain uses TRBV11-2 with TRBJ2-3; D is undetermined. CDR1 and CDR2 from the germline V gene are SGHAT and FQNNGV. V was shortened by 3 bases and J by 2 bases, with 9 bases between the two germline ends. This CDR3 is 14 amino acids long. DNA of the CDR3: TGTGCCAGCAGCTTCCTGCTGTACACAGATACGCAGTATTTT. It translates to CASSFLLYTDTQYF.

In this sample, this clone turned up once. This sequence joins TRBV27 and TRBJ2-4; tentatively, D is TRBD1 (6 bases). CDR3 size: 18 residues. V was trimmed by 6 bases and J by 0 bases, leaving 21 bases between them. The germline CDR1 and CDR2 sequences are MNHEY and SMNVEV (reference sequence). The CDR3 sequence is CASRAGTRDLLAKNIQYF. CDR3 nucleotides: TGTGCCAGCAGGGCAGGGACACGGGATCTGTTAGCCAAAAACATTCAGTACTTC.

This clone was counted between two and nine times. This chain joins TRBV10-3 and TRBJ1-2, with D possibly being TRBD1 (5 bases). The CDR3 is made up of 14 amino acids. V dropped 2 bases and J dropped 8 bases, with 15 bases sitting between them. From germline, CDR1 is ENHRY and CDR2 SYGVKD. This CDR3 is CAISEKGPSLGYTF. DNA of the CDR3: TGTGCCATCAGTGAGAAGGGACCCTCTCTCGGCTACACCTTC.

The V gene is TRBV11-2, the J gene TRBJ2-2, with 7 nucleotides matching TRBD1. Germline CDR1 reads SGHAT; CDR2 reads FQNNGV. The length of the CDR3 is 18 residues. The V and J ends lost 4 bases and 4 bases, in that order; junction bases with no gene match: 15. The CDR3 DNA sequence: TGTGCCAGCAGCTCACCGGGACAGTTACCTTCAGGCACCGGGGAGCTGTTTTTT. It specifies CASSSPGQLPSGTGELFF.

In regard to this clone: This sample includes further DNA sequences coding for the same CDR3. The V and J genes are TRBV10-2 and TRBJ1-1; D call uncertain. V was trimmed by 2 bases and J by 5 bases, leaving 9 bases between them. The CDR3 runs to 13 residues. Per the germline V gene, CDR1 is WSHSY and CDR2 is SAAADI. CDR3 region: CASSEGQRTEAFF. The CDR3 DNA sequence: TGCGCCAGCAGTGAGGGGCAGCGGACTGAAGCTTTCTTT.

J is TRBJ2-1 and V is TRBV6-1; 12 positions agree with TRBD2. CDR1 and CDR2 from the germline V gene are MNHNS and SASEGT. The length of the CDR3 is 17 residues. V shed 0 bases, J shed 9 bases, and the junction held 9 bases outside the gene matches. DNA of the CDR3: TGTGCCAGCAGTGAAGCGTGGCTAGCGGGGGGGCAGGGTGAGCAGTTCTTC. Its translation: CASSEAWLAGGQGEQFF.

The chain joins TRBV25-1 to TRBJ1-2; D might be TRBD1 (6 bases). Between the trimmed V and J ends, which lost 4 bases and 6 bases, there was a span of 15 bases. The CDR3 spans 14 residues. Germline CDR1 reads MGHDK; CDR2 reads SYGVNS. The CDR3 DNA sequence: TGTGCCAGCAGTGGGCTACAGGGTTACCATGGCTACACCTTC. Protein: CASSGLQGYHGYTF.

The chain links TRBV7-8 to TRBJ2-7; 7 bases agree with TRBD1. The germline V gene encodes CDR1 SGHVS and CDR2 FQNEAQ. The CDR3 spans 14 residues. The ends lost 1 base at V and 4 bases at J; junction bases unmatched: 4. The CDR3 coding sequence is TGTGCCAGCAGCTTAGGGACAGGAAGATACGAGCAGTACTTC. Residues: CASSLGTGRYEQYF.

This chain links TRBV21-1 with TRBJ2-2; the table calls TRBD1, which could not be checked here. TRBV21-1 is marked as a pseudogene. This CDR3 contains 15 residues. CDR3 amino acids: CASSYCSDRAGELFF. DNA for the CDR3: TGTGCCAGCAGCTACTGCTCGGACAGGGCCGGGGAGCTGTTTTTT.

The rearrangement links TRBV7-2 to TRBJ2-3; D gene ambiguous. Germline V lookup: CDR1 SGHTA, CDR2 FQGNSA. V was shortened by 5 bases and J by 6 bases, with 9 bases between the two germline ends. This CDR3 is 12 amino acids long. The CDR3 protein is CASSGRRDTQYF. DNA for the CDR3: TGTGCCAGCAGCGGCCGAAGGGATACGCAGTATTTT.